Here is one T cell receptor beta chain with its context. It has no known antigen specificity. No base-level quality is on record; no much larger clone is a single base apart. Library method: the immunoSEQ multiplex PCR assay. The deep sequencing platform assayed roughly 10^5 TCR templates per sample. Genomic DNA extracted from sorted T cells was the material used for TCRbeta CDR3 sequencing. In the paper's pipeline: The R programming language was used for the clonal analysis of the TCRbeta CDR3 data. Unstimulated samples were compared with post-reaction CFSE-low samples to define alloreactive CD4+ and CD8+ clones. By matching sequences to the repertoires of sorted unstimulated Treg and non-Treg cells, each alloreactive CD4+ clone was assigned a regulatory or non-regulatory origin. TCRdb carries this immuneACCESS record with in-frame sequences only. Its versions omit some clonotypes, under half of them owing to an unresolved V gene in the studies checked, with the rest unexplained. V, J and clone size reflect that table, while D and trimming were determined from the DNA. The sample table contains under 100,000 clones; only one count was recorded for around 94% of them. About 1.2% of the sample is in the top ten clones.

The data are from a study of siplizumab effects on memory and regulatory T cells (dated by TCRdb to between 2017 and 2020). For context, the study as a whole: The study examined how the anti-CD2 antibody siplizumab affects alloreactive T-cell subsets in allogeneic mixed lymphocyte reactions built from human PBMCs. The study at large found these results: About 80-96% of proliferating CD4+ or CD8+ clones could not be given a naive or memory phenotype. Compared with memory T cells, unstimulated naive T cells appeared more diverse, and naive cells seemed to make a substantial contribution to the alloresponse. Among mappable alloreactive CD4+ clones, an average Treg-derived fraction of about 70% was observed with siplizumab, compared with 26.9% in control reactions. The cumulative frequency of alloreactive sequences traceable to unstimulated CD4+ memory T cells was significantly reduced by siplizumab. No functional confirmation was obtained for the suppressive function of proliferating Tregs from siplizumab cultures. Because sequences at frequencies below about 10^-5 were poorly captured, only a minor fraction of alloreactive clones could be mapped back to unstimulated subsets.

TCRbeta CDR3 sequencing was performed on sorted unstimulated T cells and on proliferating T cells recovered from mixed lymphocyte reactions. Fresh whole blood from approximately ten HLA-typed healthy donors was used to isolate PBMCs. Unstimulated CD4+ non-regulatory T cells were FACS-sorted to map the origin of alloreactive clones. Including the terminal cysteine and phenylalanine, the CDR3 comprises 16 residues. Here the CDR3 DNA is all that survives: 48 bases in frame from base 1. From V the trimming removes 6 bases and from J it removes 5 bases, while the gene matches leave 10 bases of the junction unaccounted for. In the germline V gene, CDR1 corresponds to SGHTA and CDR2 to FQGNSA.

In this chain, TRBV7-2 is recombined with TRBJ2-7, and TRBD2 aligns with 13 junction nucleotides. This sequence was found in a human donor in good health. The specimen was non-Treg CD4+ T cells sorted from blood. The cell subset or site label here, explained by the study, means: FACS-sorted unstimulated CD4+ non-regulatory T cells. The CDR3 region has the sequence CASRPNPGLAGNEQYF. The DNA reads TGTGCCAGCAGACCGAATCCGGGACTAGCGGGAAACGAGCAGTACTTC.